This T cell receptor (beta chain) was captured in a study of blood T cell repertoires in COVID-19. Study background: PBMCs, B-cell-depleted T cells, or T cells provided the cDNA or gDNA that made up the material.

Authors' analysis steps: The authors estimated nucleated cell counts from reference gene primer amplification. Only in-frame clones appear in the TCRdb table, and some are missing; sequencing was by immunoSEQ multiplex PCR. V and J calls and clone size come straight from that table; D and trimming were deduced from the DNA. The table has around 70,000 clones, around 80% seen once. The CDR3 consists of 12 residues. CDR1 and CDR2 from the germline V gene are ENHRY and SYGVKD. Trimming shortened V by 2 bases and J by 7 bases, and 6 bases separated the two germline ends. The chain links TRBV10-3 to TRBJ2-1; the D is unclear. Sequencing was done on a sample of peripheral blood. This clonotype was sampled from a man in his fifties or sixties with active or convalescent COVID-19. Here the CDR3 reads CAISERTNEQFF. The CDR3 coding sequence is TGTGCCATCAGTGAGAGAACTAATGAGCAGTTCTTC.